This T cell receptor (beta chain) is drawn from a study of blood T cell repertoires in COVID-19. Study details: From T cells, B-cell-depleted T cells, or PBMCs came the material, which was cDNA or gDNA.

Libraries were prepared by immunoSEQ multiplex PCR; TCRdb keeps only in-frame clonotypes and omits some of them. The data show 270,000 or so clones, over 85% seen once. Between the trimmed V and J ends, which lost 2 bases and 0 bases, there was a span of 4 bases. The CDR3 length is 13 residues. The source material was peripheral blood. The chain recombines TRBV12-3 or TRBV12-4 with TRBJ1-2, with D hard to call. The TCR comes from a young woman with COVID-19, enrolled during active disease. The CDR3 sequence is CASSLHPNYGYTF. The CDR3, as DNA: TGTGCCAGCAGTTTACATCCTAACTATGGCTACACCTTC.